This T cell receptor beta chain appears in the sequencing data of a study of cytomegalovirus exposure and HLA in healthy donors. The CDR3 consists of 13 residues. Germline assignment: CDR1 LGHNA and CDR2 YSLEER. Trimming shortened V by 0 bases and J by 11 bases, and 11 bases separated the two germline ends. Broader study findings: In an earlier analysis, most TCR beta V segments were productive about 87% or about 30% of the time. Later analysis placed DRB1 highest and HLA-C lowest in TCR association rates, which differed by HLA locus. According to the study, 180 or so TCR beta chains were cytomegalovirus-associated.

The PCR contained 60 Vbeta and 13 Jbeta primers. In the authors' workflow: About 9.9 million shared chains were among around 80 million unique TCR beta chains counted in a later analysis. TCRdb's table, derived via immunoSEQ multiplex PCR, lists solely in-frame clones and lacks some. From that table come the V and J calls and clone size; the DNA was used to work out D and trimming. The sample has around 110,000 clones; 9.5% are singletons. This clone has only a few counts. The antigen remains undetermined. The receptor's source is a man younger than 40 in good health and CMV-seronegative. The chain uses TRBV4-3 and TRBJ1-5, with D unclear. Sequencing was done on a sample of PBMCs. Here the CDR3 DNA reads TGCGCCAGCAGCCAAGAAGTTTCAAACTCCCAGCATTTT. It specifies CASSQEVSNSQHF.